This TCR beta chain was recorded in a study of CD4 and CD8 cells across lung adenocarcinoma regions. TCRdb fed the PCR reads into MiXCR, producing one record per CDR3 protein. The sample records 7,500 to 10,000 distinct CDR3 sequences, around 51% being singletons. Donors had localized lung adenocarcinoma, a non-small cell lung cancer. The V gene's germline CDR1 is MNHNS and CDR2 SASEGT. The CDR3 runs to 14 residues. The sequence was collected from a male donor with lung adenocarcinoma. The CD4 and CD8 labels of this study may be unreliable. J is TRBJ2-4 and V is TRBV6-1, with a tentative D call TRBD1 (5 bases). The end of the DNA fits TRBJ2-1 better, so the J call may be wrong. Sample: CD4+ T cells from the margin of a lung tumor. CDR3 loop: CASSEDWQGREQFF. CDR3 DNA: TGTGCCAGCAGTGAAGATTGGCAGGGCCGTGAGCAGTTCTTC.